This passage covers 14 T cell receptor beta chains from one sample sequenced in a study of long-term antiretroviral therapy in people with HIV. Runs used v3.0 of the immunoSEQ assay and were done at survey level. Sequenced by immunoSEQ multiplex PCR; TCRdb stores in-frame clones only, minus some. The repertoire consists of over 15,000 clones, with approximately 80% occurring once and the leading ten covering under 5.5%. Source: unsorted PBMCs, taken 0.1 years before starting antiretroviral therapy. The receptors come from a man between 18 and 35 years old with HIV.

The chain has TRBV29-1 and TRBJ2-1; the match to TRBD2 covers 10 bases. The ends lost 5 bases at V and 6 bases at J; junction bases unmatched: 16. The CDR3 is 17 residues long. Germline V gives CDR1 SQVTM, CDR2 ANQGSEA. The CDR3 DNA reads TGCAGCGTTCAATCGGCTAGCGGGGGCCGTCGGGGCAATGAGCAGTTCTTC. Protein sequence: CSVQSASGGRRGNEQFF.

The CDR3 here is CATSRRDGYNEQFF. DNA of the CDR3: TGTGCCACCAGCAGACGGGACGGCTACAATGAGCAGTTCTTC. The genes are TRBV15 and TRBJ2-1, with D perhaps assigned TRBD1 or TRBD2 (5 bases each). The CDR3 length is 14 residues. The V gene lost 2 bases and the J gene lost 3 bases, with 8 bases spanning the gap. Germline loops: CDR1 LNHNV, CDR2 YYDKDF (reference sequence). Variable domain in full (rest from reference TRBV15 and TRBJ2-1): DAMVIQNPRYQVTQFGKPVTLSCSQTLNHNVMYWYQQKSSQAPKLLFHYYDKDFNNEADTPDNFQSRRPNTSFCFLDIRSPGLGDTAMYLCATSRRDGYNEQFFGPGTRLTVL.

The chain carries TRBV7-9 and TRBJ2-7; maybe TRBD1 (6 bases). V lost 4 bases, J lost 4 bases, and 20 bases lay in between. CDR1 is SEHNR, CDR2 FQNEAQ, per germline (reference sequence). The CDR3 has 16 amino acids. The CDR3 DNA reads as TGTGCCAGCAGCTGGGGGACAACCCTATCTCCGTACGAGCAGTACTTC. It specifies CASSWGTTLSPYEQYF.

The V call is TRBV19, the J call TRBJ1-5; the match to TRBD1 covers 8 bases. Germline loops: CDR1 LNHDA, CDR2 SQIVND (reference sequence). The CDR3 is 15 residues long. V trimming: 3 bases; J trimming: 4 bases; junction bases outside the gene matches: 5. CDR3 amino acids: CASSIVQGGNQPQHF. The CDR3 DNA sequence: TGTGCCAGTAGTATCGTACAGGGGGGAAATCAGCCCCAGCATTTT.

The chain combines TRBV11-2 with TRBJ2-2, with D unresolved. V gave up 5 bases and J gave up 4 bases, with 14 bases separating them. This CDR3 is 15 amino acids long. CDR1 is SGHAT, CDR2 FQNNGV, per germline. The CDR3 spells CASSQRYLTTGELFF. CDR3 coding DNA: TGTGCCAGCAGCCAAAGGTATCTGACCACCGGGGAGCTGTTTTTT.

This chain connects TRBV5-1 to TRBJ2-1; D uncertain. V was cut by 0 bases and J by 14 bases, with 18 bases left in between. The CDR3 sequence is 14 residues long. Looked up from germline, CDR1 is SGHRS and CDR2 is YFSETQ. This chain's CDR3 is CASSLGPDGGEEFF. For the CDR3, the DNA is TGCGCCAGCAGCTTGGGACCTGATGGCGGCGAGGAGTTCTTC.

The chain recombines TRBV7-8 with TRBJ2-1; D ambiguous. The V gene's germline CDR1 is SGHVS and CDR2 FQNEAQ. The CDR3 runs 17 residues. The V and J ends lost 1 base and 0 bases respectively, with 13 bases between them. Here the CDR3 DNA reads TGTGCCAGCAGCTTAGTGGGCCTACCCATCTCCTACAATGAGCAGTTCTTC. This sequence encodes CASSLVGLPISYNEQFF. The whole variable domain, filled in from reference TRBV7-8 and TRBJ2-1, reads GAGVSQSPRYKVAKRGQDVALRCDPISGHVSLFWYQQALGQGPEFLTYFQNEAQLDKSGLPSDRFFAERPEGSVSTLKIQRTQQEDSAVYLCASSLVGLPISYNEQFFGPGTRLTVL.

J is TRBJ2-7 and V is TRBV10-3; TRBD2 matches at 7 bases. V gave up 0 bases and J gave up 5 bases; unmatched junction bases: 7. This CDR3 region has 15 residues. Germline CDR1 ENHRY, CDR2 SYGVKD. DNA for the CDR3: TGTGCCATCAGTGAGTCGGCGGGGGTTCGGAACGAGCAGTACTTC. This sequence encodes CAISESAGVRNEQYF.

V is TRBV4-3 and J is TRBJ2-3, with 12 bases fitting TRBD2. CDR1 and CDR2 (germline): LGHNA, YSLEER. CDR3 length: 16 residues. V lost 4 bases to trimming and J lost 6 bases; unmatched junction nucleotides: 8. CDR3 sequence: CASSPGLAGRVDTQYF. DNA of the CDR3: TGCGCCAGCAGCCCGGGACTAGCGGGTCGGGTGGATACGCAGTATTTT.

The chain joins TRBV29-1 to TRBJ2-3; the D gene is possibly TRBD1 (5 bases). V lost 1 base and J 4 bases, leaving 9 bases between the germline ends. This CDR3 has 13 amino acids. In germline, CDR1 is SQVTM, CDR2 ANQGSEA. CDR3: CSVEGQGPDTQYF. CDR3 DNA: TGCAGCGTTGAAGGCCAGGGTCCAGATACGCAGTATTTT.

V and J are TRBV6-5 and TRBJ2-1; D may match TRBD1 or TRBD2 (5 bases each). There are 10 residues in the CDR3. Germline V gene lookup returns CDR1 MNHEY and CDR2 SVGAGI. The V and J ends lost 8 bases and 6 bases respectively, with 5 bases between them. The CDR3 DNA sequence: TGTGCCAGCGGGGGCAATGAGCAGTTCTTC. This codes for CASGGNEQFF.

V gene TRBV18 combines with J gene TRBJ2-2; D call uncertain. V lost 0 bases, J lost 4 bases, and 9 bases lay in between. This CDR3 is built from 15 residues. The V gene's germline CDR1 is KGHSH and CDR2 LQKENI. CDR3 sequence reads: CASSPPGRSTGELFF. In DNA form, the CDR3 reads TGTGCCAGCTCACCACCGGGTCGGAGCACCGGGGAGCTGTTTTTT. Complete variable domain (other parts from reference TRBV18 and TRBJ2-2): NAGVMQNPRHLVRRRGQEARLRCSPMKGHSHVYWYRQLPEEGLKFMVYLQKENIIDESGMPKERFSAEFPKEGPSILRIQQVVRGDSAAYFCASSPPGRSTGELFFGEGSRLTVL.

This clone came up once. The chain employs TRBV18 and TRBJ2-3; 9 nucleotides align to TRBD2. Germline V gene data show CDR1 as KGHSH and CDR2 as LQKENI. The V segment lost 3 bases and the J segment 2 bases; nucleotides outside the gene matches: 6. The CDR3 runs to 16 residues. The CDR3 coding sequence is TGTGCCAGCTCACCCGCGACTAGCGGCTACACAGATACGCAGTATTTT. It encodes CASSPATSGYTDTQYF.

The rearrangement uses TRBV5-4 and TRBJ2-1; TRBD2 matches 11 bases. Germline CDR1 SGHNT, CDR2 YYREEE (reference sequence). V lost 2 bases, J lost 5 bases, and 3 bases stayed unmatched. The CDR3 consists of 15 residues. In nucleotides, the CDR3 is TGTGCCAGCAGCTTAGGACTAGCGGGCAACAATGAGCAGTTCTTC. Protein sequence: CASSLGLAGNNEQFF.